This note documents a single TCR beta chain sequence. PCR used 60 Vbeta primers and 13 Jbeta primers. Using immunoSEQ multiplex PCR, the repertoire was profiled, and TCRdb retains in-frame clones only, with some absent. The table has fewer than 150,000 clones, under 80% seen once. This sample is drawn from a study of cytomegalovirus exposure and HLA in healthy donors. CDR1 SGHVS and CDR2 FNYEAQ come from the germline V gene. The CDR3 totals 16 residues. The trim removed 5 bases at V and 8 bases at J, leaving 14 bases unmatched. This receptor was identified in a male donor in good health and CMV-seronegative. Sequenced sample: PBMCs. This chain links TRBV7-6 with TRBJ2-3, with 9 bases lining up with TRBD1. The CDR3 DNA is TGTGCCAGCAGCAGCGGGACAGGGACTTTCGGTGGTACGCAGTATTTT. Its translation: CASSSGTGTFGGTQYF.